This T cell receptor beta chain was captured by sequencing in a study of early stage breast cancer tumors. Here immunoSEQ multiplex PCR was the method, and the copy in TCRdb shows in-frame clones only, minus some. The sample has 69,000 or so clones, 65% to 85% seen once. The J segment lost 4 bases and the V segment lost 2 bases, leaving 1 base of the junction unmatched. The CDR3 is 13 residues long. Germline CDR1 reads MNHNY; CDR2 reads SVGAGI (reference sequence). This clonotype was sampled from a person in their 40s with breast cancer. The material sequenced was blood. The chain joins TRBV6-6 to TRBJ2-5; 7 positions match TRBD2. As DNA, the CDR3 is TGTGCCAGCAGTTACGCGGGAGCAGAGACCCAGTACTTC. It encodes CASSYAGAETQYF.